This TCR beta chain was obtained from a study of cytomegalovirus exposure and HLA in healthy donors. Study context: There were about 86 million unique TCRs (from HLA-typed donors) in an early data release.

The primer mix had 60 Vbeta and 13 Jbeta primers. The repertoire was sequenced with immunoSEQ multiplex PCR; TCRdb's copy has only in-frame clones and lacks some. Here the sample spans roughly 110,000 clones, 82% being singletons. The junction had 6 bases not matched to a gene; V was cut back by 4 bases and J by 2 bases. CDR1 and CDR2 (germline): MRHNA, SNTAGT. This CDR3 region has 15 residues. The gene calls are TRBV6-4 and TRBJ2-3; 7 bases are shared with TRBD1. Sequencing was carried out using PBMCs. The TCR was taken from a woman under 30 in good health and CMV-seronegative. The CDR3 DNA follows: TGTGCCAGCAGTGTAGGGGGCAGGGACACAGATACGCAGTATTTT. This codes for CASSVGGRDTDTQYF.